What follows are 8 T cell receptor beta chains derived from one specimen sequenced in a study of blood T cell repertoires in COVID-19. Sequenced by immunoSEQ multiplex PCR; TCRdb stores in-frame clones only, minus some. The sample consists of nearly 300,000 clones, roughly 86% of them appearing once. Sequenced sample: PBMCs or T cells enriched from blood (not recorded which). These receptors were obtained from a woman in her 50s who had been exposed to COVID-19.

The chain is built from TRBV7-9 and TRBJ2-3; 7 nucleotides line up with TRBD2. Trimming took 11 bases from V and 5 from J; bases not matched to a gene: 7. The CDR3 has 12 amino acids. Germline values: CDR1 SEHNR, CDR2 FQNEAQ (reference sequence). CDR3 nucleotides: TGTGCCGGGGGGGATTCGGGAGATACGCAGTATTTT. Translating it yields CAGGDSGDTQYF.

V is TRBV30 and J is TRBJ1-2; D not certain. The V gene lost 7 bases and the J gene lost 0 bases, with 18 bases spanning the gap. The CDR3 length is 15 residues. Germline values: CDR1 GTSNPN, CDR2 SVGIG (reference sequence). CDR3 residues: CASGPRGRANYGYTF. The CDR3 coding sequence is TGTGCCTCCGGGCCCCGAGGGAGGGCTAACTATGGCTACACCTTC. Supplemented by reference TRBV30 and TRBJ1-2, the full variable domain reads SQTIHQWPATLVQPVGSPLSLECTVEGTSNPNLYWYRQAAGRGLQLLFYSVGIGQISSEVPQNLSASRPQDRQFILSSKKLLLSDSGFYLCASGPRGRANYGYTFGSGTRLTVV.

This chain connects TRBV27 to TRBJ1-2; 10 bases are shared with TRBD1. This CDR3 has 13 residues. Germline CDR1 MNHEY, CDR2 SMNVEV (reference sequence). V was pared by 6 bases and J by 7 bases, with 5 bases of the junction left unmatched. The CDR3 sequence is CASRDRGIGGYTF. The CDR3 DNA reads TGTGCCAGCAGGGACAGGGGGATAGGTGGCTACACCTTC.

CDR3 in DNA: TGTGCCAGCAGTAACGGGGGCTATGGCTACACCTTC. Translation gives CASSNGGYGYTF. The rearrangement uses TRBV6-5 and TRBJ1-2; perhaps TRBD1 as D (5 bases). With 5 bases removed from V and 4 bases from J, the gap between germline ends came to 8 bases. CDR1 MNHEY and CDR2 SVGAGI come from the germline V gene. This CDR3 comprises 12 residues.

The J gene is TRBJ1-3, the V gene TRBV28; 7 nucleotides line up with TRBD1. V lost 5 bases and J lost 4; bases outside the gene matches: 11. CDR3 size: 16 residues. Germline V gene lookup returns CDR1 MDHEN and CDR2 SYDVKM. CDR3 sequence (DNA): TGTGCCAGCAGTATAGTGGGACAGTCTGGAGGAAACACCATATATTTT. Translation gives CASSIVGQSGGNTIYF.

The chain employs TRBV30 and TRBJ1-5, with 7 bases matching TRBD1. Germline loops: CDR1 GTSNPN, CDR2 SVGIG (reference sequence). V dropped 3 bases and J dropped 4; count of bases not matched to a gene: 9. This CDR3 region has 15 residues. CDR3 in amino acids: CAWRQGQSGNQPQHF. In nucleotides, the CDR3 is TGTGCCTGGAGGCAGGGACAGAGCGGAAATCAGCCCCAGCATTTT.

This chain connects TRBV24-1 to TRBJ1-1; no clear D. Germline V CDR1 and CDR2: KGHDR, SFDVKD. Deletions cut 7 bases from V and 6 bases from J, with 17 bases between. This CDR3 comprises 14 residues. In nucleotides, the CDR3 is TGTGCCACCAGGGGGTACCCGGGGAGACCTGAAGCTTTCTTT. As protein: CATRGYPGRPEAFF.

The chain joins TRBV28 to TRBJ1-1, with TRBD1 as a possible D gene (5 bases). There are 11 residues in the CDR3. Germline CDR1 MDHEN, CDR2 SYDVKM. This CDR3 reads CSTGLNTEAFF. The DNA for the CDR3 is TGTAGCACAGGACTGAACACTGAAGCTTTCTTT. Using reference TRBV28 and TRBJ1-1 for the parts outside the CDR3, the full variable domain is DVKVTQSSRYLVKRTGEKVFLECVQDMDHENMFWYRQDPGLGLRLIYFSYDVKMKEKGDIPEGYSVSREKKERFSLILESASTNQTSMYLCSTGLNTEAFFGQGTRLTVV.